A selection of T cell receptor beta chains follows, all from one sample in a study of T cell responses to AZD1222 COVID-19 vaccine. TCRdb's copy holds only in-frame clones and misses some; the assay was immunoSEQ multiplex PCR. The sample records over 100,000 clones, roughly nine tenths being singletons. The sequences come from peripheral blood, collected on day 0 of AZD1222 vaccination. These receptor sequences come from an adult in good health. Both conserved end residues are part of each CDR3. A D gene is named only where the DNA matches it firmly. Some rows mark clone size as missing; the rest say once, few, many or name a class of expanded clone.

J | D | V | size | CDR3 | DNA
TRBJ2-1 | NA | TRBV4-2 | NA | CASSRNTEQFF | TGTGCCAGCAGCCGGAACACCGAGCAGTTCTTC
TRBJ2-7 | NA | TRBV6-6 | NA | CASSPYPSRGSSYEQYF | TGTGCCAGCAGTCCATACCCGTCGCGGGGCAGCTCCTACGAGCAGTACTTC
TRBJ1-1 | NA | TRBV29-1 | NA | CSVGPGGLAWAFF | TGCAGCGTTGGGCCCGGGGGGCTAGCGTGGGCTTTCTTT
TRBJ1-2 | NA | TRBV20-1 | NA | CSADGYTF | TGCAGTGCTGATGGCTACACCTTC
TRBJ1-4 | TRBD1 | TRBV19 | NA | CASSHNRGRSNEKLFF | TGTGCCAGTAGCCACAACAGGGGGCGGTCTAATGAAAAACTGTTTTTT
TRBJ1-5 | TRBD1 | TRBV27 | NA | CASSFRQGGQPQHF | TGTGCCAGCAGTTTTCGTCAGGGGGGGCAGCCCCAGCATTTT
TRBJ2-1 | NA | TRBV3-1/TRBV3-2 | once | CASSQGQRFETYNEQFF | TGTGCCAGCAGCCAAGGTCAGCGGTTTGAGACCTACAATGAGCAGTTCTTC
TRBJ1-2 | NA | TRBV6-5 | NA | CASSYARENLGNGYTF | TGTGCCAGCAGTTACGCTCGGGAGAACCTGGGAAATGGCTACACCTTC
TRBJ2-2 | NA | TRBV18 | NA | CASSPGGEGPLGELFF | TGTGCCAGCTCACCAGGCGGCGAGGGACCCCTTGGGGAGCTGTTTTTT
TRBJ1-2 | NA | TRBV9 | NA | CASSVGIGYTF | TGTGCCAGCAGCGTAGGGATTGGCTACACCTTC
TRBJ2-5 | NA | TRBV19 | few | CASSTRGSGIQETQYF | TGTGCCAGTTCCACTCGGGGTAGCGGAATACAAGAGACCCAGTACTTC
TRBJ1-2 | NA | TRBV7-6 | once | CASSLGPGDYGYTF | TGTGCCAGCAGCTTAGGGCCAGGAGACTATGGCTACACCTTC
TRBJ1-1 | NA | TRBV19 | NA | CASSMTGNTEAFF | TGTGCCAGTAGTATGACCGGAAACACTGAAGCTTTCTTT
TRBJ1-5 | NA | TRBV11-2 | NA | CASSLGGSQPQHF | TGTGCCAGCAGCTTAGGAGGTAGTCAGCCCCAGCATTTT
TRBJ2-7 | NA | TRBV27 | NA | CASSLSSTMDLWEQYF | TGTGCCAGCAGTTTATCTTCTACGATGGACTTATGGGAGCAGTACTTC
TRBJ1-2 | NA | TRBV4-2 | NA | CASSQERQGTNYGYTF | TGTGCCAGCAGCCAAGAACGCCAGGGGACCAACTATGGCTACACCTTC
TRBJ1-2 | TRBD1 | TRBV5-4 | NA | CASSLTGGRYGYTF | TGTGCCAGCAGCTTGACAGGGGGCAGATATGGCTACACCTTC
TRBJ1-5 | NA | TRBV4-2 | NA | CASSQGGDLSNQPQHF | TGTGCCAGCAGCCAAGGGGGGGATCTTAGCAATCAGCCCCAGCATTTT
TRBJ2-2 | NA | TRBV5-1 | NA | CASSPLRMGGELFF | TGCGCCAGCAGCCCTCTACGAATGGGCGGGGAGCTGTTTTTT
TRBJ2-3 | TRBD2 | TRBV3-1/TRBV3-2 | few | CASSQDPVDLAGDTDTQYF | TGTGCCAGCAGCCAAGATCCCGTGGATCTAGCGGGGGACACAGATACGCAGTATTTT
TRBJ2-3 | TRBD2 | TRBV27 | NA | CASTGLAGGRDTQYF | TGTGCCAGCACAGGACTAGCGGGGGGCAGGGATACGCAGTATTTT
TRBJ2-7 | NA | TRBV21-1 | NA | CASSKALYFQLRGSYEQYF | TGTGCCAGCAGCAAAGCGCTTTATTTCCAATTAAGGGGCTCCTACGAGCAGTACTTC
TRBJ2-3 | NA | TRBV28 | NA | CASTSGGTDTQYF | TGTGCCAGCACCTCAGGGGGCACAGATACGCAGTATTTT
TRBJ1-5 | NA | TRBV2 | NA | CASSEVDINQPQHF | TGTGCCAGCAGTGAAGTGGATATAAATCAGCCCCAGCATTTT
TRBJ2-7 | NA | TRBV27 | NA | CASSLSAVSYEQYF | TGTGCCAGCAGTTTATCGGCCGTCTCCTACGAGCAGTACTTC
TRBJ2-3 | NA | TRBV5-6 | NA | CASSPGVAADTQYF | TGTGCCAGCAGTCCCGGGGTAGCGGCAGATACGCAGTATTTT
TRBJ1-4 | NA | TRBV5-4 | NA | CASSLDGEKLFF | TGTGCCAGCAGCTTGGACGGAGAAAAACTGTTTTTT
TRBJ1-5 | NA | TRBV28 | NA | CASSLSGPPDQPQHF | TGTGCCAGCAGTTTATCAGGGCCCCCGGATCAGCCCCAGCATTTT
TRBJ1-5 | NA | TRBV27 | NA | CASSHTGPYQPQHF | TGTGCCAGCAGTCATACAGGGCCCTATCAGCCCCAGCATTTT
TRBJ2-7 | TRBD1 | TRBV7-2 | NA | CASSPGTGGKQYF | TGTGCCAGCAGCCCTGGGACAGGGGGAAAGCAGTACTTC
TRBJ2-1 | NA | TRBV30 | NA | CAWSVRWEQFF | TGTGCCTGGAGTGTAAGGTGGGAGCAGTTCTTC
TRBJ1-2 | NA | TRBV3-1/TRBV3-2 | once | CASSHGTDGYTF | TGTGCCAGCAGCCACGGGACGGATGGCTACACCTTC
TRBJ2-5 | TRBD2 | TRBV7-9 | NA | CASSRLSGGETQYF | TGTGCCAGCAGCCGCCTCTCGGGAGGAGAGACCCAGTACTTC
TRBJ1-2 | NA | TRBV5-1 | NA | CASSLESAANYGYTF | TGCGCCAGCAGCTTGGAGAGCGCGGCCAACTATGGCTACACCTTC
TRBJ1-2 | NA | TRBV29-1 | NA | CSVESPSLSYGYTF | TGCAGCGTTGAGTCTCCGTCACTGTCGTATGGCTACACCTTC
TRBJ2-6 | NA | TRBV7-2 | NA | CASSSQLAGANVLTF | TGTGCCAGCAGCTCACAATTAGCTGGGGCCAACGTCCTGACTTTC
TRBJ1-6 | NA | TRBV5-8 | NA | CASSLALNSPLHF | TGTGCCAGCAGCTTGGCCCTTAATTCACCCCTCCACTTT
TRBJ1-6 | NA | TRBV5-4 | NA | CASSLGVEDLYNSPLHF | TGTGCCAGCAGCTTGGGTGTGGAAGACCTCTATAATTCACCCCTCCACTTT
TRBJ1-5 | NA | TRBV21-1 | NA | CASSTLRDLLLYSNQPQHF | TGTGCCAGCAGCACCCTCCGGGACCTTTTACTATATAGCAATCAGCCCCAGCATTTT
TRBJ1-2 | TRBD1 | TRBV7-2 | NA | CASSFRQGDYGYTF | TGTGCCAGCAGCTTCCGACAGGGAGACTATGGCTACACCTTC
TRBJ2-2 | TRBD2 | TRBV11-2 | NA | CASSLDPGGSSGELFF | TGTGCCAGCAGCTTAGATCCTGGCGGGAGTTCCGGGGAGCTGTTTTTT
TRBJ2-7 | NA | TRBV10-3 | NA | CAISESATPTSYEQYF | TGTGCCATCAGTGAGTCGGCGACGCCTACCTCCTACGAGCAGTACTTC
TRBJ2-7 | TRBD2 | TRBV6-2/TRBV6-3 | NA | CASSYGRLADSLRYF | TGTGCCAGCAGTTACGGCCGACTAGCGGACTCATTGCGGTACTTC